This TCR beta chain came from a study of blood T cell repertoires in COVID-19. Study as a whole: Sources were T cells, B-cell-depleted T cells, or PBMCs; the material itself was cDNA or gDNA.

Germline CDR1 and CDR2: MNHEY and SVGAGI. V lost 6 bases, J lost 3 bases, and 5 bases stayed unmatched. This CDR3 region has 15 residues. All enrollees were about 18 to 95 years old and from about 24 US areas. Cohorts were assigned according to the clinical history that participants reported. Authors' processing steps: Amplification with reference gene primers provided the estimates of nucleated cell counts. The data were produced by immunoSEQ multiplex PCR, yet TCRdb's version contains in-frame clones alone and is incomplete. V and J calls and clone size are given by that table; D and trimming were obtained from the DNA. The table has 320,000 or so clones, approximately 91% seen once.

This receptor was taken from a man between 60 and 70 years old who had recovered from COVID-19. The sample taken for sequencing was PBMCs or T cells enriched from blood (not recorded which). The chain employs TRBV6-5 and TRBJ1-5; TRBD1 agrees at 10 bases. The CDR3: CASSRGTGANQPQHF. The CDR3, as DNA: TGTGCCAGCAGCCGTGGGACAGGGGCCAATCAGCCCCAGCATTTT.